The rows below give T cell receptor beta chains drawn from one sample of a study of T cells after yellow fever vaccination. TCRdb analysed the 5' RACE reads with MiXCR anew, one entry per CDR3 protein. The top ten hold about 17% of the sample, which has more than 350,000 distinct CDR3 sequences, around 10% seen once. Sequencing was performed on PBMCs, taken on the day of the first yellow fever vaccination. Receptors originate from a man between 18 and 35 years old who received the YFV17D yellow fever vaccine. CDR3s include the opening cysteine and the closing phenylalanine or tryptophan. The D gene is left open where the match is weak. Clone size, where shown, is once, few, many, or a class for clones that have expanded.

TRBV6-1	-	few	TRBJ2-3	CASSRQTGLSTDTQYF	TGTGCCAGCAGCCGGCAGACGGGTTTAAGCACAGATACGCAGTATTTT
TRBV10-3	-	-	TRBJ2-5	CAISDLGETETQYF	TGTGCCATCAGTGACCTCGGAGAGACAGAGACCCAGTACTTC
TRBV7-9	TRBD1	-	TRBJ1-5	CASSLEGARDQPQHF	TGTGCCAGCAGCTTAGAGGGGGCGAGGGATCAGCCCCAGCATTTT
TRBV10-3	-	-	TRBJ2-3	CAISDAVHRDTQYF	TGTGCCATCAGTGACGCTGTCCACCGGGATACGCAGTATTTT
TRBV12-3/TRBV12-4	-	few	TRBJ1-2	CASSLGSEGVHGYTF	TGTGCCAGCAGTTTAGGATCGGAGGGGGTACATGGCTACACCTTC
TRBV5-1	TRBD1	-	TRBJ2-4	CASSPGTDDRAKNIQYF	TGCGCCAGCAGCCCCGGGACAGACGATAGAGCCAAAAACATTCAGTACTTC
TRBV29-1	-	-	TRBJ2-1	CSVEGRAGGPVNEQFF	TGCAGCGTTGAAGGACGAGCAGGGGGGCCTGTCAATGAGCAGTTCTTC
TRBV7-2	-	few	TRBJ2-3	CASSSGVTGTDTQYF	TGTGCCAGCAGTTCAGGGGTCACGGGCACAGATACGCAGTATTTT
TRBV20-1	TRBD1	few	TRBJ1-4	CSALGRTGIPTNEKLFF	TGCAGTGCCCTAGGACGGACAGGGATCCCAACTAATGAAAAACTGTTTTTT
TRBV7-9	-	few	TRBJ2-5	CASSSELGRQETQYF	TGTGCCAGCAGCTCAGAGCTAGGGCGACAAGAGACCCAGTACTTC
TRBV7-2	-	-	TRBJ1-2	CASSLRTDPYGYTF	TGTGCCAGCAGCCTACGGACGGACCCTTATGGCTACACCTTC
TRBV7-9	TRBD1	few	TRBJ1-2	CASSSWDRENNYGYTF	TGTGCCAGCAGCTCCTGGGACAGGGAAAATAACTATGGCTACACCTTC
TRBV5-4	-	few	TRBJ2-1	CASSFGWYNEQFF	TGTGCCAGCAGCTTTGGCTGGTACAATGAGCAGTTCTTC
TRBV6-5	-	-	TRBJ1-2	CASSSDRSFYGGYTF	TGTGCCAGCAGTTCAGACCGATCCTTCTATGGAGGCTACACCTTC
TRBV7-2	TRBD1	-	TRBJ2-7	CASSLRTGEVYEQYF	TGTGCCAGCAGCTTACGGACAGGGGAAGTCTACGAGCAGTACTTC
TRBV2	-	few	TRBJ2-1	CASKGYNEQFF	TGTGCCAGCAAGGGGTATAATGAGCAGTTCTTC
TRBV7-2	-	-	TRBJ2-1	CASSPRVNEQFF	TGTGCCAGCAGCCCCCGGGTCAATGAGCAGTTCTTC
TRBV5-4	TRBD2	few	TRBJ2-5	CASSALQRGRETQYF	TGTGCCAGCAGCGCGCTCCAGCGGGGGAGAGAGACCCAGTACTTC
TRBV5-1	TRBD2	few	TRBJ2-3	CASSPRAGGSTDTQYF	TGCGCCAGCAGCCCGAGAGCGGGGGGAAGCACAGATACGCAGTATTTT
TRBV11-2	-	-	TRBJ2-7	CASSSTGTRYEQYF	TGTGCCAGCAGCTCAACCGGGACACGGTACGAGCAGTACTTC
TRBV12-3/TRBV12-4	-	-	TRBJ2-3	CASSLALALGTDTQYF	TGTGCCAGCAGTTTAGCCCTAGCGTTAGGAACAGATACGCAGTATTTT